This entry concerns a single T cell receptor beta chain. This entry is derived from a study of blood T cell repertoires in COVID-19. Participants' reported clinical history set cohort assignment. Method: immunoSEQ multiplex PCR; TCRdb's copy keeps in-frame clones and lacks some. The data contain roughly 340,000 clones, 85% to 90% of them singletons. Germline-derived CDR1 and CDR2 are SGHTA and FQGNSA. The CDR3 covers 15 residues. Trimming pared 1 base from V and 4 bases from J, leaving 11 bases between. This chain links TRBV7-2 with TRBJ2-1, with no clear D. This TCR came from a man aged 18 to 30 who had recovered from COVID-19. Material: PBMCs or T cells enriched from blood (not recorded which). The CDR3, as DNA: TGTGCCAGCAGCTTAGGACTGGCGGAATACAATGAGCAGTTCTTC. As protein: CASSLGLAEYNEQFF.